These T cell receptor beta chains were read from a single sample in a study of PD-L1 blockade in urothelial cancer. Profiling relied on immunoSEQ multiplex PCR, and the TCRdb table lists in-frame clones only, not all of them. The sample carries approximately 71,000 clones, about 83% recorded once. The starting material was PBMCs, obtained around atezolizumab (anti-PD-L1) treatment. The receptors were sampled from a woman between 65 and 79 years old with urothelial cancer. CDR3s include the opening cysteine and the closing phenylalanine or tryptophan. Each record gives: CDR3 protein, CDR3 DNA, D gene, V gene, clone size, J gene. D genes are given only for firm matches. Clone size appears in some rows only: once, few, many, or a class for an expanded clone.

CDR3 protein: CASSWTGANSPLHF
CDR3 DNA: TGTGCCAGCAGCTGGACAGGGGCAAATTCACCCCTCCACTTT
D gene: TRBD1
V gene: TRBV14
clone size: -
J gene: TRBJ1-6

CDR3 protein: CASSPDTGVGEQYF
CDR3 DNA: TGTGCCAGCAGTCCCGACACGGGGGTGGGCGAGCAGTACTTC
D gene: -
V gene: TRBV5-4
clone size: -
J gene: TRBJ2-7

CDR3 protein: CASSSAGTQDEKLFF
CDR3 DNA: TGTGCCAGCAGCTCCGCCGGGACTCAGGATGAAAAACTGTTTTTT
D gene: -
V gene: TRBV27
clone size: -
J gene: TRBJ1-4

CDR3 protein: CASSLVRGGGSTDTQYF
CDR3 DNA: TGTGCCAGCAGCTTAGTCCGCGGGGGGGGTAGCACAGATACGCAGTATTTT
D gene: TRBD2
V gene: TRBV7-2
clone size: -
J gene: TRBJ2-3

CDR3 protein: CASSTGLKLAGAYNEQFF
CDR3 DNA: TGCGCCAGCAGCACCGGACTCAAACTAGCGGGAGCATACAATGAGCAGTTCTTC
D gene: TRBD2
V gene: TRBV5-1
clone size: -
J gene: TRBJ2-1

CDR3 protein: CASSLVQGSYEQYF
CDR3 DNA: TGTGCCAGCAGCTTGGTACAGGGTAGCTACGAGCAGTACTTC
D gene: -
V gene: TRBV7-9
clone size: few
J gene: TRBJ2-7

CDR3 protein: CASSLGGGQETQYF
CDR3 DNA: TGTGCCAGCAGCTTGGGTGGGGGGCAAGAGACCCAGTACTTC
D gene: -
V gene: TRBV5-4
clone size: -
J gene: TRBJ2-5

CDR3 protein: CASSLGTAGSQNTEAFF
CDR3 DNA: TGCGCCAGCAGCTTGGGAACGGCAGGGTCCCAGAACACTGAAGCTTTCTTT
D gene: -
V gene: TRBV5-1
clone size: -
J gene: TRBJ1-1

CDR3 protein: CSAGTSGRAYDYNEQFF
CDR3 DNA: TGCAGCGCAGGGACTAGCGGGAGGGCCTATGATTACAATGAGCAGTTCTTC
D gene: TRBD2
V gene: TRBV29-1
clone size: -
J gene: TRBJ2-1

CDR3 protein: CASSLGGEPYNEQFF
CDR3 DNA: TGCGCCAGCAGCTTGGGCGGAGAACCATACAATGAGCAGTTCTTC
D gene: -
V gene: TRBV5-1
clone size: -
J gene: TRBJ2-1